A selection of T cell receptor beta chains follows, all from one sample in a study of beta chain features in type 1 diabetes. The protocol was immunoSEQ multiplex PCR, while the TCRdb copy is restricted to in-frame clones and leaves out a portion. The sample gives about 320,000 clones, around 13% of which show up once; more than 6.5% is in the top ten. The source material was central memory CD4+ T cells from blood. These receptors originate from a man younger than 40 in good health. The CDR3 runs from the conserved cysteine through the conserved F or W.

V: TRBV10-1
J: TRBJ2-7
CDR3: CASSGQGGNEQYF

V: TRBV9
J: TRBJ2-5
CDR3: CASSVIGGRETQYF

V: TRBV11-2
J: TRBJ1-1
CDR3: CASSSQWGRMNTEAFF

V: TRBV6-1
J: TRBJ1-4
CDR3: CASGREVAVAEKLFF

V: TRBV29-1
J: TRBJ1-1
CDR3: CSVEEVKNTEAFF

V: TRBV19
J: TRBJ1-2
CDR3: CASSIDRSEGRTNGYTF

V: TRBV7-9
J: TRBJ1-5
CDR3: CASSPSGGQGQPQHF

V: TRBV19
J: TRBJ1-1
CDR3: CASLKDRAGRAEAFF

V: TRBV6-6
J: TRBJ2-7
CDR3: CASSYGGQGAYEQYF

V: TRBV14
J: TRBJ1-1
CDR3: CASSPQPRGEAFF

V: TRBV18
J: TRBJ2-7
CDR3: CASSPWDRLDEQYF

V: TRBV6-1
J: TRBJ2-2
CDR3: CASRNRAGELFF

V: TRBV18
J: TRBJ2-3
CDR3: CASSRGVRADTQYF

V: TRBV5-1
J: TRBJ2-5
CDR3: CASSSQRGGQETQYF

V: TRBV7-2
J: TRBJ2-2
CDR3: CASSFSSGTNTGELFF

V: TRBV6-1
J: TRBJ2-4
CDR3: CASSEAKISIQYF

V: TRBV5-1
J: TRBJ1-1
CDR3: CASSRDSLDTEAFF

V: TRBV11-2
J: TRBJ2-2
CDR3: CASSLITGELFF

V: TRBV10-3
J: TRBJ2-3
CDR3: CAISGAGTDTQYF

V: TRBV6-1
J: TRBJ1-6
CDR3: CASSDGSRDRKLHF

V: TRBV11-3
J: TRBJ2-4
CDR3: CASTQEGAADIQYF

V: TRBV25-1
J: TRBJ2-1
CDR3: CASSEFGTSGYEQFF

V: TRBV29-1
J: TRBJ1-2
CDR3: CSANSRDREENGYTF

V: TRBV5-1
J: TRBJ2-2
CDR3: CASSILGQGNAGELFF